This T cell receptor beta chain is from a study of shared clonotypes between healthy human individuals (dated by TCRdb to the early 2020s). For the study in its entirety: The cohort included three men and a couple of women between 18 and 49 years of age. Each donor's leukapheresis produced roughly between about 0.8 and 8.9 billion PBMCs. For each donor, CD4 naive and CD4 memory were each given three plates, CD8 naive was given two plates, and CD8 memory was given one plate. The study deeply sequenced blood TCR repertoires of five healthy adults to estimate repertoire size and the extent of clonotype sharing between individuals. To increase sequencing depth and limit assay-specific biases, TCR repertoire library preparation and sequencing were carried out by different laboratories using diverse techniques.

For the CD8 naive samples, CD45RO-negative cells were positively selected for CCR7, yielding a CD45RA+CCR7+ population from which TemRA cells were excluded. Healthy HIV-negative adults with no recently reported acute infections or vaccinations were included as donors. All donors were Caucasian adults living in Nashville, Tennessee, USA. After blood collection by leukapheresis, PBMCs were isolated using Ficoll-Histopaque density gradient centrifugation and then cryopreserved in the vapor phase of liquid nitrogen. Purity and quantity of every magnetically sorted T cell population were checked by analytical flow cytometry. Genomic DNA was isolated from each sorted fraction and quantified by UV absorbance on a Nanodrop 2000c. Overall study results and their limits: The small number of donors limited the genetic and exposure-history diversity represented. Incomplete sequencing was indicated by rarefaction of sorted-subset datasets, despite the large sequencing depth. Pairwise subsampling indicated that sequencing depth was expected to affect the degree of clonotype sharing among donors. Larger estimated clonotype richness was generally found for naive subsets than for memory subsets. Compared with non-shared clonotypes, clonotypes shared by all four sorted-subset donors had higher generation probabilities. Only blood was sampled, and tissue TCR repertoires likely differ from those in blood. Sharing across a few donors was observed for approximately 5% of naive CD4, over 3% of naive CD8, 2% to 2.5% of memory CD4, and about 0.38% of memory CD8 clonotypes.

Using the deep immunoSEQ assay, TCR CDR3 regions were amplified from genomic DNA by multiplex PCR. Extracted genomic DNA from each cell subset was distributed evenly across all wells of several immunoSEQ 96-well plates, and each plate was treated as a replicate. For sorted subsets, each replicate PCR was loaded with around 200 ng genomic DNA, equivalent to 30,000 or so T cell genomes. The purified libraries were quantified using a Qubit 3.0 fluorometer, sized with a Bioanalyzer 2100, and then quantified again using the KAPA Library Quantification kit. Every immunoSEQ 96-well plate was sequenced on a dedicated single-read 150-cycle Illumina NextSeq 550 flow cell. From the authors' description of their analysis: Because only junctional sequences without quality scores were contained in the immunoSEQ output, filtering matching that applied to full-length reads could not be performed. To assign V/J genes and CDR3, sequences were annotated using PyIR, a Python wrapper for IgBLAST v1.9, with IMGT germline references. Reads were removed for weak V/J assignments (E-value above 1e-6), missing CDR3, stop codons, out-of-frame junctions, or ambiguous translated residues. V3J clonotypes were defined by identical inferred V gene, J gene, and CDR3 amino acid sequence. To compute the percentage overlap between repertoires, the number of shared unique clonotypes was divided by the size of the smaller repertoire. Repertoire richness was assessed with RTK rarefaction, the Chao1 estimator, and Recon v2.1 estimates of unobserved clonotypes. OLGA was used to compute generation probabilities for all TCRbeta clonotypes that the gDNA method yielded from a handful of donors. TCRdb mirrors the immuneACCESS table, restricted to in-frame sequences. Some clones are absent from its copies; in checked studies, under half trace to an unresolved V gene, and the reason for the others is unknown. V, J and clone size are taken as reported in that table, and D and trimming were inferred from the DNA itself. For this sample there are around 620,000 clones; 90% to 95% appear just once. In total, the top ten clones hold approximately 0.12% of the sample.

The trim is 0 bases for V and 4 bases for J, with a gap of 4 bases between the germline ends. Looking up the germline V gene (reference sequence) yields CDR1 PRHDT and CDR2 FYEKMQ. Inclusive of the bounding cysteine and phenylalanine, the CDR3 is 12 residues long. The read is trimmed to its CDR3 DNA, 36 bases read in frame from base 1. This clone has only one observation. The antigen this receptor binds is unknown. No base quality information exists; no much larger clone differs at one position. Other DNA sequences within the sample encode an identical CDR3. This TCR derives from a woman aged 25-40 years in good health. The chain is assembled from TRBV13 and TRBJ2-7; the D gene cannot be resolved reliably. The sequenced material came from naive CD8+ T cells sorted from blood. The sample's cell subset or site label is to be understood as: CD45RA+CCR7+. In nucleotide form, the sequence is TGTGCCAGCAGCTTAGGCCTATACGAGCAGTACTTC. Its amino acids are CASSLGLYEQYF.